Listed below are T cell receptor beta chains from one sample, sequenced in a study of cytomegalovirus exposure and HLA in healthy donors. The data were produced by immunoSEQ multiplex PCR, yet TCRdb's version contains in-frame clones alone and is incomplete. The repertoire holds tens of thousands of clones, with about 85% as singletons. Material for sequencing was PBMCs. The origin of the receptors is a man in his late teens or twenties in good health and CMV-seropositive. CDR3s include the opening cysteine and the closing phenylalanine or tryptophan. The D gene is left open where the match is weak. Only some rows state a clone size, as once, few, many or a class for expanded clones.

length: 14
J: TRBJ2-3
V: TRBV2
size: .
D: .
DNA: TGTGCCAGCAGGCCAGGGGTTGTCAGAGATACGCAGTATTTT
CDR3: CASRPGVVRDTQYF

length: 17
J: TRBJ2-5
V: TRBV27
size: .
D: TRBD2
DNA: TGTGCCAGCAGTCCTGGGACTAGCGGGAGGGCCAGAGAGACCCAGTACTTC
CDR3: CASSPGTSGRARETQYF

length: 13
J: TRBJ2-5
V: TRBV28
size: .
D: .
DNA: TGTGCCACCCTAGCGGCTAGGGGGGAGACCCAGTACTTC
CDR3: CATLAARGETQYF

length: 17
J: TRBJ2-3
V: TRBV4-1
size: .
D: TRBD1
DNA: TGCGCCAGCAGCCAAAAGGGGGGAGGACAGGGCGCAGATACGCAGTATTTT
CDR3: CASSQKGGGQGADTQYF

length: 15
J: TRBJ1-3
V: TRBV25-1
size: .
D: .
DNA: TGTGCCAGCAGTGACTGGACAGTCTCTGGAAACACCATATATTTT
CDR3: CASSDWTVSGNTIYF

length: 15
J: TRBJ1-1
V: TRBV10-3
size: .
D: .
DNA: TGTGCCATCAGTGAGTCAAGGGGAATGAACACTGAAGCTTTCTTT
CDR3: CAISESRGMNTEAFF

length: 14
J: TRBJ2-7
V: TRBV2
size: few
D: .
DNA: TGTGCCAGCATTCACAGGTCCTTCTCCTACGAGCAGTACTTC
CDR3: CASIHRSFSYEQYF

length: 13
J: TRBJ1-1
V: TRBV6-1
size: few
D: .
DNA: TGTGCCAGCAGTCCCCTCCAGGGGACTGAAGCTTTCTTT
CDR3: CASSPLQGTEAFF

length: 12
J: TRBJ2-7
V: TRBV28
size: .
D: TRBD1
DNA: TGTGCCAGCAGTTCGTGGGACAGTCGGAAGTACTTC
CDR3: CASSSWDSRKYF

length: 18
J: TRBJ2-4
V: TRBV7-9
size: .
D: TRBD2
DNA: TGTGCCAGCAGTTATACGGCCTCGGCGGGAGGGCCCAAAAACATTCAGTACTTC
CDR3: CASSYTASAGGPKNIQYF

length: 13
J: TRBJ2-3
V: TRBV30
size: .
D: .
DNA: TGTGCCTGGAGGACGACAAGCACAGATACGCAGTATTTT
CDR3: CAWRTTSTDTQYF

length: 15
J: TRBJ2-1
V: TRBV27
size: .
D: TRBD1
DNA: TGTGCCAGTACCCCGTGGGGACAGGCCTACAATGAGCAGTTCTTC
CDR3: CASTPWGQAYNEQFF

length: 13
J: TRBJ1-5
V: TRBV30
size: once
D: .
DNA: TGTGCCTGGAGTAGTGGGCTCAATCAGCCCCAGCATTTT
CDR3: CAWSSGLNQPQHF

length: 18
J: TRBJ1-1
V: TRBV9
size: .
D: TRBD1
DNA: TGTGCCAGCAGCGTAGTCCCGGGACAGACCTCGATGAACACTGAAGCTTTCTTT
CDR3: CASSVVPGQTSMNTEAFF

length: 15
J: TRBJ2-7
V: TRBV13
size: .
D: TRBD2
DNA: TGTGCCAGCAGCCATGGGACTAGCGGACCCTACGAGCAGTACTTC
CDR3: CASSHGTSGPYEQYF

length: 13
J: TRBJ1-1
V: TRBV7-9
size: .
D: .
DNA: TGTGCCAGCAGTGGTACGGTGAACACTGAAGCTTTCTTT
CDR3: CASSGTVNTEAFF

length: 17
J: TRBJ2-2
V: TRBV18
size: .
D: TRBD1
DNA: TGTGCCAGCTCGCAATCCGAGGACAGGGCCAACACCGGGGAGCTGTTTTTT
CDR3: CASSQSEDRANTGELFF

length: 17
J: TRBJ2-1
V: TRBV9
size: .
D: TRBD2
DNA: TGTGCCAGCAGCGTACGAGCCGGGACTAGCGGGATCCATGAGCAGTTCTTC
CDR3: CASSVRAGTSGIHEQFF

length: 13
J: TRBJ2-1
V: TRBV6-6
size: .
D: .
DNA: TGTGCCAGCAAGGGAGGCTACTACAATGAGCAGTTCTTC
CDR3: CASKGGYYNEQFF

length: 14
J: TRBJ2-1
V: TRBV27
size: .
D: TRBD2
DNA: TGTGCCACTCGATCTAGCGGTTCCTACAATGAGCAGTTCTTC
CDR3: CATRSSGSYNEQFF

length: 15
J: TRBJ2-1
V: TRBV7-2
size: .
D: TRBD2
DNA: TGTGCCAGCAGCTCCTCTAGCGGGAGTTACAATGAGCAGTTCTTC
CDR3: CASSSSSGSYNEQFF

length: 14
J: TRBJ1-5
V: TRBV6-5
size: .
D: TRBD1
DNA: TGTGCCAGCAGGACAGGGGGACGCAATCAGCCCCAGCATTTT
CDR3: CASRTGGRNQPQHF

length: 17
J: TRBJ2-1
V: TRBV6-1
size: many
D: TRBD2
DNA: TGTGCCAGCAGTGAAGAGATCACTAGCGGGGGTTACAATGAGCAGTTCTTC
CDR3: CASSEEITSGGYNEQFF

length: 16
J: TRBJ1-5
V: TRBV18
size: .
D: TRBD1
DNA: TGTGCCAGCTCAGCCGGGGACAGGGGTGGAGGACAGCCCCAGCATTTT
CDR3: CASSAGDRGGGQPQHF

length: 15
J: TRBJ1-3
V: TRBV5-4
size: .
D: .
DNA: TGTGCCAGCAGCTTGGACAGTCACTCTGGAAACACCATATATTTT
CDR3: CASSLDSHSGNTIYF

length: 14
J: TRBJ1-5
V: TRBV9
size: .
D: .
DNA: TGTGCCAGCAGCGCGGGAGGGGGAAATCAGCCCCAGCATTTT
CDR3: CASSAGGGNQPQHF

length: 18
J: TRBJ1-4
V: TRBV11-3
size: .
D: .
DNA: TGTGCCAGCAGCTTAGATCCCCGGACAGCGTATCCTAATGAAAAACTGTTTTTT
CDR3: CASSLDPRTAYPNEKLFF

length: 15
J: TRBJ2-1
V: TRBV5-1
size: .
D: TRBD2
DNA: TGCGCCAGCAGCTCGACTAGCGGGACATACAATGAGCAGTTCTTC
CDR3: CASSSTSGTYNEQFF

length: 15
J: TRBJ2-5
V: TRBV29-1
size: .
D: .
DNA: TGCAGCGTTGCAGGACACGCGATGTACCAAGAGACCCAGTACTTC
CDR3: CSVAGHAMYQETQYF

length: 15
J: TRBJ2-7
V: TRBV10-2
size: .
D: TRBD2
DNA: TGCGCCAGCAGTGAGGGGAGGGGAGGTACCTACGAGCAGTACTTC
CDR3: CASSEGRGGTYEQYF